This T cell receptor (beta chain) was identified during a study of T-cell memory formation after mild COVID-19. Study-wide context: Largely donor-specific TCR clusters were found. Notes on the study in general: Contracting CD4+ clones lay largely in CM and EM, with CD8+ ones residing in EMRA. The appearance of some responding clones in pre-infection memory suggested that cross-reactive memory joined. Proof of SARS-CoV-2 specificity was absent for the second-wave clones that crested on day 37.

From the 5' RACE reads, TCRdb called clonotypes with MiXCR, one entry per CDR3 protein. The table records around 370,000 distinct CDR3 sequences, approximately 21% of them present only once. Concerning this clonotype itself: Its antigen is unidentified.

This TCR derives from an adult woman who had mild COVID-19 (a few samples of this study predate the infection). Cell type and time point are not known. The source material was PBMCs or a T cell subset sorted from them (not recorded which).

For the CDR3, the DNA is TGTGCCAGCAGTTTACGGGTCGGCAATCAGCCCCAGCATTTT. It yields the protein CASSLRVGNQPQHF. V gene TRBV6-5 combines with J gene TRBJ1-5; the D is unclear. Trimming took off 4 bases at V and 2 bases at J, with 9 bases between the two ends. Germline assignment: CDR1 MNHEY and CDR2 SVGAGI. This CDR3 comprises 14 residues.